Shown below are 4 T cell receptor beta chains from a single sample sequenced in a study of early T cells in non-severe SARS-CoV-2 infection. TCRdb reprocessed the 5' RACE reads with MiXCR, giving one entry per CDR3 protein. The table lists some 36,000 distinct CDR3 sequences, roughly 5.7% of them singletons, with approximately 4.6% in the top ten. Material: whole blood. All receptors come from an adult who was a healthcare worker with PCR-confirmed SARS-CoV-2 infection or an uninfected control (not recorded which).

As concerns this clonotype: A single base separates this from a much larger clone, so it may be a read error. The V gene is TRBV30, the J gene TRBJ1-3; D call uncertain. Germline V CDR1 and CDR2: GTSNPN, SVGIG (reference sequence). This CDR3 region has 14 residues. CDR3 nucleotides: TGTGTCTGGGATACAAAGAGCTCTGGAAACACCATATATTTT. Translated, it gives CVWDTKSSGNTIYF. The full variable domain, its missing parts supplied by reference TRBV30 and TRBJ1-3, is SQTIHQWPATLVQPVGSPLSLECTVEGTSNPNLYWYRQAAGRGLQLLFYSVGIGQISSEVPQNLSASRPQDRQFILSSKKLLLSDSGFYLCVWDTKSSGNTIYFGEGSWLTVV.

Ten or more counts support this clonotype. This sequence joins TRBV5-1 and TRBJ1-1; D gene uncertain. This CDR3 has 11 residues. V lost 5 bases to trimming and J lost 0 bases, with 2 bases between them. CDR1 is SGHRS and CDR2 is YFSETQ in the germline V gene. The CDR3 spells CASSLNTEAFF. The CDR3 region has the DNA TGCGCCAGCAGTTTGAACACTGAAGCTTTCTTT.

This clonotype occurred a few times. The chain combines TRBV5-1 with TRBJ1-3; 8 bases fit TRBD1. The germline gives CDR1 SGHRS, CDR2 YFSETQ. J was trimmed by 0 bases and V by 4 bases; bases with no gene match: 6. This CDR3 is built from 16 residues. CDR3 region: CASSPTGQGSGNTIYF. The CDR3 DNA is TGCGCCAGCAGCCCTACCGGACAGGGCTCTGGAAACACCATATATTTT.

This clonotype has a count of ten or more. The V gene is TRBV18, the J gene TRBJ1-4; D is perhaps TRBD1 (5 bases). V was shortened by 3 bases and J by 8 bases, with 19 bases between the two germline ends. The CDR3 is made up of 16 amino acids. Germline V gene data show CDR1 as KGHSH and CDR2 as LQKENI. The CDR3 sequence: CASSPDSSGTGEKLFF. The DNA for the CDR3 is TGTGCCAGCTCACCGGATTCCTCCGGGACCGGCGAAAAACTGTTTTTT.